The present T cell receptor (beta chain) was sequenced within a study of blood T cell repertoires in COVID-19. Method: immunoSEQ multiplex PCR; TCRdb's copy keeps in-frame clones and lacks some. Of about 180,000 clones in the sample, approximately 81% are singletons; the top ten hold over 15%. This CDR3 region has 13 residues. Germline assignment: CDR1 SNHLY and CDR2 FYNNEI. V was trimmed by 0 bases and J by 13 bases, leaving 13 bases between them. The receptor was isolated from a person between 65 and 79 years old with COVID-19, enrolled during active disease. The genes are TRBV2 and TRBJ2-1; D is undetermined. The sample was peripheral blood. This CDR3 reads CASSEAPVEFQFF. The CDR3 DNA follows: TGTGCCAGCAGTGAAGCCCCAGTGGAGTTCCAGTTCTTC.